The 11 T cell receptor beta chains listed next were all sequenced from one sample in a study of T cells expressing NK-cell markers. No DNA is given; TCRdb re-called the 5' RACE reads and lists each CDR3 protein once. In all, the sample yields roughly 160,000 distinct CDR3 sequences. Material: blood T cells: a sorted CD56 or NKG2C T cell subset, CD4+ or CD8+ T cells, or bulk PBMC T cells (not recorded which). These receptors were taken from a woman between 18 and 70 years old in good health.

This chain links TRBV5-1 with TRBJ2-1; TCRdb's D gene call, TRBD2, goes unchecked for lack of DNA. CDR1 and CDR2 (germline): SGHRS, YFSETQ. This CDR3 contains 16 residues. CDR3 in amino acids: CASSLGGGGPYNEQFF.

This chain uses TRBV7-2 with TRBJ1-2. The germline V gene encodes CDR1 SGHTA and CDR2 FQGNSA. This CDR3 has 13 amino acids. The CDR3 sequence is CASSLGRTLGYTF.

This sequence joins TRBV5-4 and TRBJ2-3; TCRdb lists TRBD1, though no DNA is available to test this call. Germline V lookup: CDR1 SGHNT, CDR2 YYREEE (reference sequence). CDR3 length equals 15 residues. The CDR3 sequence is CASSLGGGVYDTQYF.

The chain recombines TRBV5-1 with TRBJ2-1. This CDR3 is 14 amino acids long. Germline V gene data show CDR1 as SGHRS and CDR2 as YFSETQ. CDR3 sequence reads: CASSSTLSYNEQFF.

CDR3: CASRGTGGYNEQFF. The V call is TRBV14, the J call TRBJ2-1; TCRdb lists TRBD1, though no DNA is available to test this call. Germline CDR1 reads SGHDN; CDR2 reads FVKESK. This CDR3 is built from 14 residues.

V and J are TRBV5-1 and TRBJ2-7. CDR1 is SGHRS, CDR2 YFSETQ, per germline. The CDR3 is 14 amino acids. CDR3 in amino acids: CASSLAASVNEQYF.

CDR3 residues: CASSKTPASAGSYEQYF. The chain uses TRBV4-1 and TRBJ2-7; the D gene TCRdb calls, TRBD2, cannot be checked with no DNA. CDR1 MGHRA and CDR2 YSYEKL come from the germline V gene. This CDR3 contains 17 residues.

This CDR3 is CASSSSWAGGQYNEQFF. V is TRBV7-3 and J is TRBJ2-1; TCRdb proposes TRBD1, but this gene call is untestable without DNA. CDR3 length: 17 residues. CDR1 and CDR2 from the germline V gene are SGHTA and FQGTGA. The variable domain in full, with the rest retrieved from reference TRBV7-3 and TRBJ2-1, is GAGVSQTPSNKVTEKGKYVELRCDPISGHTALYWYRQSLGQGPEFLIYFQGTGAADDSGLPNDRFFAVRPEGSVSTLKIQRTERGDSAVYLCASSSSWAGGQYNEQFFGPGTRLTVL.

The chain recombines TRBV4-2 with TRBJ1-4. The CDR3 covers 15 residues. CDR1 LGHNA and CDR2 YNFKEQ come from the germline V gene. The CDR3 loop is CASSQVGEGYEKLFF.

The chain recombines TRBV7-3 with TRBJ1-2; the D call from TCRdb, TRBD1, cannot be confirmed without DNA. This CDR3 comprises 12 residues. The germline CDR1 and CDR2 sequences are SGHTA and FQGTGA. The CDR3 sequence is CASSRTGFGYTF.

The rearrangement joins TRBV12-3 or TRBV12-4 to TRBJ2-5. The CDR3 has 11 residues. CDR3 loop: CASSLSGTQYF.